The present entry profiles one TCR beta chain with its context. Its antigen is currently unknown. This specimen belongs to a study of identical twins. Points from the study as a whole: The study found weaker excess twin sharing in beta out-of-frame sequences. Zero-insertion analyses were open to partial confounding by invariant MAIT and iNKT cells. Carriage of fewer insertions was seen in abundant cord blood beta clonotypes, whereas memory repertoires showed none.

Healthy Caucasian donors formed the entire cohort. TCRdb itself ran the 5' RACE reads through MiXCR, one entry per CDR3 protein. The sample lists 450,000 or so distinct CDR3 sequences, approximately 15% occurring once. These sequences were also reported in another study, on yellow fever vaccine responses in identical twins.

This TCR was recovered from a woman younger than 35 in good health. The specimen was CD4+ T cells sorted from blood.

Written as DNA, the CDR3 is TGTGCCAGCAGCTCCTTGGGGGGGGCCTACGAGCAGTACTTC. The encoded protein is CASSSLGGAYEQYF. The chain is built from TRBV7-2 and TRBJ2-7, with 7 bases matching TRBD2. The CDR3 is 14 residues long. Germline assignment: CDR1 SGHTA and CDR2 FQGNSA. V trimming: 4 bases; J trimming: 2 bases; junction bases outside the gene matches: 5.